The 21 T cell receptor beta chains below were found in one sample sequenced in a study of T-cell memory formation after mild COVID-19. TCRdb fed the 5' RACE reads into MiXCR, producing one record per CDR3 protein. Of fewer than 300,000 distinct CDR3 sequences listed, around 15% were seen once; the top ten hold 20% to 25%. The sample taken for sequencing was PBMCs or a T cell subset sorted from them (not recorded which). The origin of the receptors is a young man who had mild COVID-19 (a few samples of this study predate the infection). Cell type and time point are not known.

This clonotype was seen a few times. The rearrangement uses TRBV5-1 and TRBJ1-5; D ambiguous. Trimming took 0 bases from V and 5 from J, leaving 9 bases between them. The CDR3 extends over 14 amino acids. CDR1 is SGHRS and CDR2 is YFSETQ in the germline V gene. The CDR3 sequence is CASSLGGDDQPQHF. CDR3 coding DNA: TGCGCCAGCAGCTTGGGGGGAGACGATCAGCCCCAGCATTTT. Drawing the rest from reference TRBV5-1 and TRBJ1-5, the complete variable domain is KAGVTQTPRYLIKTRGQQVTLSCSPISGHRSVSWYQQTPGQGLQFLFEYFSETQRNKGNFPGRFSGRQFSNSRSEMNVSTLELGDSALYLCASSLGGDDQPQHFGDGTRLSIL.

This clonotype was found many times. The CDR3 loop reads CSVRQSGTGELFF. CDR3 in DNA: TGCAGCGTTAGACAGAGCGGTACCGGGGAGCTGTTTTTT. This chain links TRBV29-1 with TRBJ2-2; perhaps D is TRBD1 or TRBD2 (5 bases each). The CDR3 covers 13 residues. Germline lookup yields CDR1 SQVTM and CDR2 ANQGSEA. With 5 bases removed from V and 5 bases from J, the gap between germline ends came to 12 bases.

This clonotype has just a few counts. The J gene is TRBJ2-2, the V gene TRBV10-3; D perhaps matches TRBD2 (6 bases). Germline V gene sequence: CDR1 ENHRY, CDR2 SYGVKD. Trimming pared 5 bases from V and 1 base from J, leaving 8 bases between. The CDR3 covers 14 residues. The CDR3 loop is CAISPGLNTGELFF. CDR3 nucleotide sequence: TGTGCCATCAGTCCGGGACTGAACACCGGGGAGCTGTTTTTT.

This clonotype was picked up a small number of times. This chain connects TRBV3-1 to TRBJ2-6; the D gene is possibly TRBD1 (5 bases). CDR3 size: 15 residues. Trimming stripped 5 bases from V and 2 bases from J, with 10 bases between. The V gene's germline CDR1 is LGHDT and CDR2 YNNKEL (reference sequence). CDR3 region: CASSFQGTGANVLTF. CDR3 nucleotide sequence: TGTGCCAGCAGCTTCCAGGGTACTGGGGCCAACGTCCTGACTTTC.

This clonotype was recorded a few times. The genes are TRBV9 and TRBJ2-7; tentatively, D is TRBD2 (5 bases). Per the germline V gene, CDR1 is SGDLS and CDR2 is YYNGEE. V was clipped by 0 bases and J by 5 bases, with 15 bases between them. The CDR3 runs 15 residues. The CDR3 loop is CASSVVASPRDEQYV. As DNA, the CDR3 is TGTGCCAGCAGCGTAGTAGCAAGCCCGCGGGACGAGCAGTACGTC.

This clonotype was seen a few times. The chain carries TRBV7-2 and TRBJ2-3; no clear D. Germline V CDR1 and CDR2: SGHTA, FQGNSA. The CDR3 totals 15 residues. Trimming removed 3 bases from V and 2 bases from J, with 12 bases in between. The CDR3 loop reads CASSFHSVSTDTQYF. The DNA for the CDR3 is TGTGCCAGCAGCTTCCACAGCGTCTCCACAGATACGCAGTATTTT.

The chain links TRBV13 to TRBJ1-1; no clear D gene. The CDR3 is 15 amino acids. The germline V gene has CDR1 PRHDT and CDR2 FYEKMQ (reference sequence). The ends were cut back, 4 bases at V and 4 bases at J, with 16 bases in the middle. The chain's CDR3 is CASSSTASSGTEAFF. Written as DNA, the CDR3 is TGTGCCAGCAGCTCGACTGCGTCGTCGGGCACTGAAGCTTTCTTT.

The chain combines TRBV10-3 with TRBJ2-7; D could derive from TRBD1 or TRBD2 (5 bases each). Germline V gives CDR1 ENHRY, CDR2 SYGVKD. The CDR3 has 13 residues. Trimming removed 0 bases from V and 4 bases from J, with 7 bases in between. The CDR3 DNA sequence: TGTGCCATCAGTGAGTCGGGGGTTTACGAGCAGTACTTC. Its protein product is CAISESGVYEQYF.

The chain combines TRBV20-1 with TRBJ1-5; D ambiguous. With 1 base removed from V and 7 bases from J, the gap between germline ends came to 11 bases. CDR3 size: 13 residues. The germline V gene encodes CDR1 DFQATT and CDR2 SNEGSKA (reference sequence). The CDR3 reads CSARVVAAQPQHF. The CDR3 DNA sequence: TGCAGTGCTAGAGTGGTCGCCGCCCAGCCCCAGCATTTT.

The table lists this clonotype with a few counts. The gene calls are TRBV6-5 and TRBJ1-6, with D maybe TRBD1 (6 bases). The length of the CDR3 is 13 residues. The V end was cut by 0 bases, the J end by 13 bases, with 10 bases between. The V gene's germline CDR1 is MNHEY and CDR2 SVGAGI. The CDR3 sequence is CASSYSNQGPLHF. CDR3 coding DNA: TGTGCCAGCAGTTACTCGAATCAGGGGCCCCTCCACTTT.

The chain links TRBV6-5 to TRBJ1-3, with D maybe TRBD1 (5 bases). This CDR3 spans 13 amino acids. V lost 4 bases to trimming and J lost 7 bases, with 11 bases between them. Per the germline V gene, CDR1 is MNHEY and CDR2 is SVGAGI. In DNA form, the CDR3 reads TGTGCCAGCAGTTTGGGGGTGGGGAACACCATATATTTT. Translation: CASSLGVGNTIYF.

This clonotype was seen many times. The CDR3 DNA reads as TGTGCCAGCAGCGTAGATTACAATGAGCAGTTCTTC. Translation: CASSVDYNEQFF. The genes are TRBV9 and TRBJ2-1; D is undetermined. CDR1 and CDR2 from the germline V gene are SGDLS and YYNGEE. The CDR3 has 12 residues. The V and J ends lost 0 bases and 4 bases respectively, with 2 bases between them.

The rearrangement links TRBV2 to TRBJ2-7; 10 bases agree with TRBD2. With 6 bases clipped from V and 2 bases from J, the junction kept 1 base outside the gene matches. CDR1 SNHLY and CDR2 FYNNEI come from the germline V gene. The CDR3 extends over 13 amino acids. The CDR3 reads CASRLAGPYEQYV. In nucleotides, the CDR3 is TGTGCCAGCAGACTAGCGGGGCCCTACGAGCAGTACGTC.

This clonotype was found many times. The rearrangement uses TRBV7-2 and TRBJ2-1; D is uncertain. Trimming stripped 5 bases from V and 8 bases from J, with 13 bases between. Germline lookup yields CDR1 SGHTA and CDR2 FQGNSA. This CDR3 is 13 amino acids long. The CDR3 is CASSPSHFHEQFF. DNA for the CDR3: TGTGCCAGCAGCCCGTCGCACTTCCATGAGCAGTTCTTC.

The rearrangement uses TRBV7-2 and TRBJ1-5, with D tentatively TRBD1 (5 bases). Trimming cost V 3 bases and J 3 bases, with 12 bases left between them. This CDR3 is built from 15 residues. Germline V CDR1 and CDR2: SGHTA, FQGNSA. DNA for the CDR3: TGTGCCAGCAGCTTCTTCGGGGGTTACAATCAGCCCCAGCATTTT. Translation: CASSFFGGYNQPQHF. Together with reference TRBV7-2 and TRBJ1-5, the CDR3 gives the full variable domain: GAGVSQSPSNKVTEKGKDVELRCDPISGHTALYWYRQSLGQGLEFLIYFQGNSAPDKSGLPSDRFSAERTGGSVSTLTIQRTQQEDSAVYLCASSFFGGYNQPQHFGDGTRLSIL.

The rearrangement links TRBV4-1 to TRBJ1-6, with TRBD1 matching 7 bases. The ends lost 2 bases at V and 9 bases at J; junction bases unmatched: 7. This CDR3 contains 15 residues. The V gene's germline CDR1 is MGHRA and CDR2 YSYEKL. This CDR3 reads CASSQTGTETSPLHF. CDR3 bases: TGCGCCAGCAGCCAAACCGGGACAGAGACTTCACCCCTCCACTTT.

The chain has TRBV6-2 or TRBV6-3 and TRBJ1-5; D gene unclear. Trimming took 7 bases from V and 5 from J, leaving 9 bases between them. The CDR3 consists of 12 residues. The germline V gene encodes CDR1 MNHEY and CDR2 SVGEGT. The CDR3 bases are TGTGCCAGCAAAAATAGGGATCAGCCCCAGCATTTT. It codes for CASKNRDQPQHF.

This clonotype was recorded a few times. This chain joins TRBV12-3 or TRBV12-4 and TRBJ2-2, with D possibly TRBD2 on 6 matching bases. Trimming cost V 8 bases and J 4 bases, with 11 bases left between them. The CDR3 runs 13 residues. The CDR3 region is CASGRGSTGELFF. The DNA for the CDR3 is TGTGCCAGCGGTCGGGGGAGCACCGGGGAGCTGTTTTTT.

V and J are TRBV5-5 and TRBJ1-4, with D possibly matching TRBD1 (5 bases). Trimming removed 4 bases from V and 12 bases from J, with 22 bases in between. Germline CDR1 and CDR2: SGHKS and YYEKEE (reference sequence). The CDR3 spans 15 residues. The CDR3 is CASSRGRTPNVELFF. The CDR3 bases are TGTGCCAGCAGCAGGGGACGGACCCCCAATGTGGAACTGTTTTTT.

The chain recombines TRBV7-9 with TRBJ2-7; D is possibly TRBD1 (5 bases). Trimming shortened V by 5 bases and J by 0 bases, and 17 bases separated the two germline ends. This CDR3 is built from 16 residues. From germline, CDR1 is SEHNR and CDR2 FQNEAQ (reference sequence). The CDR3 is CASSRVGPSSSYEQYV. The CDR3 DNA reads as TGTGCCAGCAGCCGTGTGGGGCCGTCGAGCTCCTACGAGCAGTACGTC.

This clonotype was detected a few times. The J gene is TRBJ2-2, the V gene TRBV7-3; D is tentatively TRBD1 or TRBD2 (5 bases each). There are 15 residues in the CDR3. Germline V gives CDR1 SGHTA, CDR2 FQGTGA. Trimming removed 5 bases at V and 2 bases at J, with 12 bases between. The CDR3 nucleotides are TGTGCCAGCAGCCTCCGTTGGGACAACACCGGGGAGCTGTTTTTT. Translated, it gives CASSLRWDNTGELFF.